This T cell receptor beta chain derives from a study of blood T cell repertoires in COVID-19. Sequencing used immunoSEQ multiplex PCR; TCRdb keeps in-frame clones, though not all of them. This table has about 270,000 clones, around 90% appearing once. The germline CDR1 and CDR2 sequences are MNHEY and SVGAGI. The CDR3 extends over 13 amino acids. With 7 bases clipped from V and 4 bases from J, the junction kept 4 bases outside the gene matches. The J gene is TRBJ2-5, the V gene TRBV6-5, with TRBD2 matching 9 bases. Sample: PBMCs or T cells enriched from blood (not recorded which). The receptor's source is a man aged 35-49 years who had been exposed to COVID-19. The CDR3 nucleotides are TGTGCCAGCACCGAGCGGGAGGTAGAGACCCAGTACTTC. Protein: CASTEREVETQYF.